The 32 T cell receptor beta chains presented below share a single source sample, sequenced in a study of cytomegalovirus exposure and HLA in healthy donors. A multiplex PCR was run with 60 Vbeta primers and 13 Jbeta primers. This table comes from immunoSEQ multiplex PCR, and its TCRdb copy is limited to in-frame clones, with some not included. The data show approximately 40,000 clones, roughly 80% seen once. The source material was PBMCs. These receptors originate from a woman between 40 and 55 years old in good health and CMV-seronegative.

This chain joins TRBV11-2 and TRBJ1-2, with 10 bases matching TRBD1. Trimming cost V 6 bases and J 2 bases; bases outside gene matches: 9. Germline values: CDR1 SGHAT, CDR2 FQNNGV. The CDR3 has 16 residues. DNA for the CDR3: TGTGCCAGCAGTAGGGGGACAGGGGAAGGAAACTATGGCTACACCTTC. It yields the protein CASSRGTGEGNYGYTF.

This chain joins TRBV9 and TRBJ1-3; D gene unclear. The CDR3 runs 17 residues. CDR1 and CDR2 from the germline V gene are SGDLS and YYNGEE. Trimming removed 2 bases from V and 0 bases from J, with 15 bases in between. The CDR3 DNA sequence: TGTGCCAGCAGCGTGGAGTCGGGGATGCGCTCTGGAAACACCATATATTTT. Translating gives CASSVESGMRSGNTIYF.

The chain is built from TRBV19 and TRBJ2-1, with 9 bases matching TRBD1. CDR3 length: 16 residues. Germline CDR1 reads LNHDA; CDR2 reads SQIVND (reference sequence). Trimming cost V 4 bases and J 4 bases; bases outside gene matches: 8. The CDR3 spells CASSTSGTGWYNEQFF. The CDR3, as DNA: TGTGCCAGTAGTACGTCCGGGACAGGGTGGTACAATGAGCAGTTCTTC.

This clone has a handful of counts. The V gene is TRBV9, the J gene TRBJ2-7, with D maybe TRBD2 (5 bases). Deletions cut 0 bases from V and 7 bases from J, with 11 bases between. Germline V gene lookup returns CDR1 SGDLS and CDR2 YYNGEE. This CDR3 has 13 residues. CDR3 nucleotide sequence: TGTGCCAGCAGCGTAGCTACCACGGGGGAGCAGTACTTC. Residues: CASSVATTGEQYF.

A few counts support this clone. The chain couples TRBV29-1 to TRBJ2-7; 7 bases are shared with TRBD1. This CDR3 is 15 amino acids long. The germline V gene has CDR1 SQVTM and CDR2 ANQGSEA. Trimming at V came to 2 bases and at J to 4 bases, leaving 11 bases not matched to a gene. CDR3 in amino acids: CSVEWGTEKAYEQYF. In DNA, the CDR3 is TGCAGCGTTGAATGGGGGACAGAAAAGGCGTACGAGCAGTACTTC.

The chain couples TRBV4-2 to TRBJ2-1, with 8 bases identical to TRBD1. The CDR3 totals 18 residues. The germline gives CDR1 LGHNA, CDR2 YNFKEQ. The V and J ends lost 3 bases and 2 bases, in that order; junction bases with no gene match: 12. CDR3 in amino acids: CASSQMTGALEAYNEQFF. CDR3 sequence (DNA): TGTGCCAGCAGCCAGATGACAGGGGCCTTAGAGGCCTACAATGAGCAGTTCTTC.

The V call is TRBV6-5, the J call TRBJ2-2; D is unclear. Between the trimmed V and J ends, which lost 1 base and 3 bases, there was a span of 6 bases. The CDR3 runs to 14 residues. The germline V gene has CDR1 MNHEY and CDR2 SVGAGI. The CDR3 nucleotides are TGTGCCAGCAGTTACTACAGCTACACCGGGGAGCTGTTTTTT. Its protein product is CASSYYSYTGELFF.

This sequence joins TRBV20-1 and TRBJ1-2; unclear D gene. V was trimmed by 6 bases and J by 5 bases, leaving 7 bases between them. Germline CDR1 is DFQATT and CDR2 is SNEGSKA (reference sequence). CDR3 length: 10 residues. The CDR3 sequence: CSAFEYGYTF. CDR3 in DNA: TGCAGTGCATTCGAGTATGGCTACACCTTC.

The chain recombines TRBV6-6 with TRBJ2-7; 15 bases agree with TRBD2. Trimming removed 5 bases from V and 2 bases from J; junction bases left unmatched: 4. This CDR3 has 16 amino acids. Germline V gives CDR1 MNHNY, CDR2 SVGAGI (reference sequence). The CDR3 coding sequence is TGTGCCAGCAGTCACGGACTAGCGGGGGGGGCCTACGAGCAGTACTTC. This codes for CASSHGLAGGAYEQYF.

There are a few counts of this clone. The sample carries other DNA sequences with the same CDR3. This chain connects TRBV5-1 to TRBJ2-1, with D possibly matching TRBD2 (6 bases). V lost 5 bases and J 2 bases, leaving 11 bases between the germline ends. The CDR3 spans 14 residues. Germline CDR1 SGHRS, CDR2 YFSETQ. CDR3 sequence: CASRLAETYNEQFF. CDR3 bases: TGCGCCAGCAGATTAGCGGAAACCTACAATGAGCAGTTCTTC.

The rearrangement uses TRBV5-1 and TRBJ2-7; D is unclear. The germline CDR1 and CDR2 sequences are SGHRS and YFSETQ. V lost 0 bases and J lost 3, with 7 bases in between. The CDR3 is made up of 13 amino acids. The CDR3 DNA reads TGCGCCAGCAGCTTGGGGAACAGCTACGAGCAGTACTTC. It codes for CASSLGNSYEQYF.

CDR3 nucleotides: TGTGCCAGCAGCCCTGGCCGGGGGGAGAACACCGGGGAGCTGTTTTTT. This codes for CASSPGRGENTGELFF. The rearrangement joins TRBV6-6 to TRBJ2-2; 7 nucleotides match TRBD2. The CDR3 covers 16 residues. Trimming removed 6 bases from V and 1 base from J; junction bases left unmatched: 8. Germline V CDR1 and CDR2: MNHNY, SVGAGI (reference sequence).

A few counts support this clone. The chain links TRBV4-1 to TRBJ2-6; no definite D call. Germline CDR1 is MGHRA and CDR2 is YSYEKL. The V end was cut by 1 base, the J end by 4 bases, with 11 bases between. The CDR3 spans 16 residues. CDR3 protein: CASSQGTGSGANVLTF. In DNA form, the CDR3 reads TGCGCCAGCAGCCAAGGTACCGGGTCCGGGGCCAACGTCCTGACTTTC.

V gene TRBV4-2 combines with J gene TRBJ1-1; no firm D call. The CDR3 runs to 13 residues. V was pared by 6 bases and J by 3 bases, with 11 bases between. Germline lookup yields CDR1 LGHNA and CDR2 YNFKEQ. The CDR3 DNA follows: TGTGCCAGCAGGAGGGAAACGGACACTGAAGCTTTCTTT. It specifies CASRRETDTEAFF.

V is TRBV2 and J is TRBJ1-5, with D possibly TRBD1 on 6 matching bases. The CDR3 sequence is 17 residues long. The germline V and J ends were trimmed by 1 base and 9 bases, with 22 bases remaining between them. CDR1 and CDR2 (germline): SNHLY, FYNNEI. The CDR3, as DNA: TGTGCCAGCAGTGAAGGACTTAACAGTGGAAGGGGGTTGCCCCAGCATTTT. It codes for CASSEGLNSGRGLPQHF.

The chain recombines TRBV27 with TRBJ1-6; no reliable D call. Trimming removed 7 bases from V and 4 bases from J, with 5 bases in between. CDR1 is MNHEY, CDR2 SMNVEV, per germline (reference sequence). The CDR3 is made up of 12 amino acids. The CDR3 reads CASTLYNSPLHF. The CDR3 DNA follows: TGTGCCAGCACTCTATATAATTCACCCCTCCACTTT.

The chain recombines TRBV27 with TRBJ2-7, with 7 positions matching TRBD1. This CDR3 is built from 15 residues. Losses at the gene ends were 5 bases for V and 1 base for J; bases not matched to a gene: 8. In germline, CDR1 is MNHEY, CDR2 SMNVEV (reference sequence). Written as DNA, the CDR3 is TGTGCCAGCAGTCCCTCCCTGGACAGGTCCTACGAGCAGTACTTC. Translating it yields CASSPSLDRSYEQYF.

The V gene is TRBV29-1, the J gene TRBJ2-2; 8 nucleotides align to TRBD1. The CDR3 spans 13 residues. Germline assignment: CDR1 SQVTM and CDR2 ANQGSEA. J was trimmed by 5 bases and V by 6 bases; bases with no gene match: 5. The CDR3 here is CSVTGGWTGELFF. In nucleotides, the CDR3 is TGCAGCGTAACAGGGGGTTGGACCGGGGAGCTGTTTTTT.

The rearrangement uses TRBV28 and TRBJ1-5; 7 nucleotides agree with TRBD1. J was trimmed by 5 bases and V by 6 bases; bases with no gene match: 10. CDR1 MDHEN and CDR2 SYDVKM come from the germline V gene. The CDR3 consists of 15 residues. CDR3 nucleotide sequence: TGTGCCAGCAGGTCCCGGGACAGTTCACATCAGCCCCAGCATTTT. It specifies CASRSRDSSHQPQHF. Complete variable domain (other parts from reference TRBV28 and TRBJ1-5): DVKVTQSSRYLVKRTGEKVFLECVQDMDHENMFWYRQDPGLGLRLIYFSYDVKMKEKGDIPEGYSVSREKKERFSLILESASTNQTSMYLCASRSRDSSHQPQHFGDGTRLSIL.

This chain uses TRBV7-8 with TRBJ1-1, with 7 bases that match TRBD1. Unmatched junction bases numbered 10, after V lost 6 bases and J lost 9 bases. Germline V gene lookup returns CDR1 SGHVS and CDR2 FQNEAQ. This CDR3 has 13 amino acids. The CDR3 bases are TGTGCCAGCAGTTTGGACAGGCAGGTGCAAGCTTTCTTT. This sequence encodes CASSLDRQVQAFF.

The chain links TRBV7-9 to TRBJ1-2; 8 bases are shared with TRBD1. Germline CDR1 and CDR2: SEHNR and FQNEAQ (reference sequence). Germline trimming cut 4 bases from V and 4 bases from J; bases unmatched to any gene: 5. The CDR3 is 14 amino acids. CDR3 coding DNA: TGTGCCAGCAGCTCCCGGACAGGGCTCTATGGCTACACCTTC. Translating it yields CASSSRTGLYGYTF.

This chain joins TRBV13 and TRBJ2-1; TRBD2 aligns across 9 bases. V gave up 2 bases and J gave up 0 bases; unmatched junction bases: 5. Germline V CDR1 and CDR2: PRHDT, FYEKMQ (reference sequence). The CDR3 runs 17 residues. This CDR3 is CASSLRRGGFSYNEQFF. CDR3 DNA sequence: TGTGCCAGCAGCTTAAGGCGGGGGGGATTCTCCTACAATGAGCAGTTCTTC.

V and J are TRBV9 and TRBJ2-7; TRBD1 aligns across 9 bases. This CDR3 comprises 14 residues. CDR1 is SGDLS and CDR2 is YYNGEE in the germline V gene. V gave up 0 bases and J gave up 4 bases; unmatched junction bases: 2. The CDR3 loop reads CASSVGTGVYEQYF. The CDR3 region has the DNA TGTGCCAGCAGCGTAGGGACAGGGGTTTACGAGCAGTACTTC. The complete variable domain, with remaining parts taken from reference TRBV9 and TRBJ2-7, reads DSGVTQTPKHLITATGQRVTLRCSPRSGDLSVYWYQQSLDQGLQFLIQYYNGEERAKGNILERFSAQQFPDLHSELNLSSLELGDSALYFCASSVGTGVYEQYFGPGTRLTVT.

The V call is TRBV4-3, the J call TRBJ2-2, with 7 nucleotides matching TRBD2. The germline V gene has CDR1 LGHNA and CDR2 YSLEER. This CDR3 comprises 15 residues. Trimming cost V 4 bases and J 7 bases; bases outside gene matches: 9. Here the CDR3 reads CASSLVGGISGELFF. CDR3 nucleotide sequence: TGCGCCAGCAGCCTGGTCGGGGGGATTAGCGGGGAGCTGTTTTTT.

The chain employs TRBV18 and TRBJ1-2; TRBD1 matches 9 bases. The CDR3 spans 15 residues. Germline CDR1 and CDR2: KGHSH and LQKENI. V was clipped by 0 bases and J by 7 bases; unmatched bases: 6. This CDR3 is CASSPPEQGASGYTF. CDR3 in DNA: TGTGCCAGCTCACCACCGGAACAGGGGGCGAGTGGCTACACCTTC.

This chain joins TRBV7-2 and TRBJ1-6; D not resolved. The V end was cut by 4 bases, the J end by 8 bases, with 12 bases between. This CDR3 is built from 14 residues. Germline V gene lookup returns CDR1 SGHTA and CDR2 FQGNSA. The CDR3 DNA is TGTGCCAGCAGCTATCGGACTGATTATTCACCCCTCCACTTT. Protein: CASSYRTDYSPLHF. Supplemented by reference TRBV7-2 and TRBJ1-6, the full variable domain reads GAGVSQSPSNKVTEKGKDVELRCDPISGHTALYWYRQSLGQGLEFLIYFQGNSAPDKSGLPSDRFSAERTGGSVSTLTIQRTQQEDSAVYLCASSYRTDYSPLHFGNGTRLTVT.

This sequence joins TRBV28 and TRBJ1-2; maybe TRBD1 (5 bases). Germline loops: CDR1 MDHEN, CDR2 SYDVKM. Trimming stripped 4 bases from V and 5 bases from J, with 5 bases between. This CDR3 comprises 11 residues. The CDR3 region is CASSSGYGYTF. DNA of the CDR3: TGTGCCAGCAGTTCAGGGTATGGCTACACCTTC.

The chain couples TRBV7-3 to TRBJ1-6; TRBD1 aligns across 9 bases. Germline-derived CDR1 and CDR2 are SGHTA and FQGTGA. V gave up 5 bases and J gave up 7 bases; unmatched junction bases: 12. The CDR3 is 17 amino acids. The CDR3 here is CASSPQGQGLRNSPLHF. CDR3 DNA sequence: TGTGCCAGCAGCCCCCAGGGACAGGGCTTGAGGAATTCACCCCTCCACTTT.

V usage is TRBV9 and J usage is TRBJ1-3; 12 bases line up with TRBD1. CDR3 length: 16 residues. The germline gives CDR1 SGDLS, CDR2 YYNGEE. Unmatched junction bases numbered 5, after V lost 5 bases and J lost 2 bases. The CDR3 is CASSEGQGATGNTIYF. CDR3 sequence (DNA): TGTGCCAGCAGTGAGGGACAGGGGGCAACTGGAAACACCATATATTTT.

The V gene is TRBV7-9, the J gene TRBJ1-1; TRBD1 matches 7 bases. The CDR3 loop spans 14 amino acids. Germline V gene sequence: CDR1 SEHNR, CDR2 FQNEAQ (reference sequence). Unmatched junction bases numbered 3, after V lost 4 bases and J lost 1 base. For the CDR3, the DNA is TGTGCCAGCAGCTCGGACAGGAGGAACACTGAAGCTTTCTTT. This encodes CASSSDRRNTEAFF.

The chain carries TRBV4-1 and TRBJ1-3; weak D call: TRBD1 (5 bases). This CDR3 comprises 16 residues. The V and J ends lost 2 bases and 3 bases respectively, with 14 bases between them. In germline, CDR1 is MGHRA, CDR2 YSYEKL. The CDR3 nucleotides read TGCGCCAGCAGCCAACGCGGTGCAGGGCTTGGAAACACCATATATTTT. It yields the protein CASSQRGAGLGNTIYF.

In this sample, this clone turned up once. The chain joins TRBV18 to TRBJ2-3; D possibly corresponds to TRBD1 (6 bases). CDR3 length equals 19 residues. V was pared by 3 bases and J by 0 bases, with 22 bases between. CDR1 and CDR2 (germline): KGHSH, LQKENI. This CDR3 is CASSPLSSLRGSSTDTQYF. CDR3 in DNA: TGTGCCAGCTCACCTCTTAGCAGTTTGAGGGGGTCTAGCACAGATACGCAGTATTTT.